This TCR beta chain is drawn from a study of technical replicates of blood from a handful of donors. TCRdb keeps only in-frame clones here, not all; method: immunoSEQ multiplex PCR. The data show approximately 75,000 clones, with nearly 98% seen just once and around 0.3% held by the top ten. This CDR3 region has 13 residues. Germline CDR1 LNHDA, CDR2 SQIVND (reference sequence). After removal of 8 bases from V and 2 bases from J, the junction contained 4 bases not matched to a gene. The sequenced sample was T cells isolated from PBMCs. This TCR was sampled from a human donor in good health. V gene TRBV19 combines with J gene TRBJ1-2; 8 bases line up with TRBD1. The CDR3 sequence is CASSWTGNYGYTF. Written as DNA, the CDR3 is TGTGCCAGTTCCTGGACAGGGAACTATGGCTACACCTTC.